This entry is about one T cell receptor (beta chain). Followed over time, Seattle patients had been enrolled while infection was active. This sample was included in a study of blood T cell repertoires in COVID-19. TCRdb keeps only in-frame clones here, not all; method: immunoSEQ multiplex PCR. The table has about 250,000 clones, around 90% seen once; the top ten hold about 2.1%. This CDR3 is 15 amino acids long. Germline values: CDR1 SGHDT, CDR2 YYEEEE. Trimming cost V 4 bases and J 2 bases, with 13 bases left between them. The sample was peripheral blood. The chain couples TRBV5-6 to TRBJ1-5, with D possibly being TRBD1 (6 bases). The receptor was isolated from a woman in her sixties with COVID-19, enrolled during active disease. DNA for the CDR3: TGTGCCAGCAGCCAGCTAGGGGGAGGCAATCAGCCCCAGCATTTT. Its translation: CASSQLGGGNQPQHF. The full variable domain, its missing parts supplied by reference TRBV5-6 and TRBJ1-5, is DAGVTQSPTHLIKTRGQQVTLRCSPKSGHDTVSWYQQALGQGPQFIFQYYEEEERQRGNFPDRFSGHQFPNYSSELNVNALLLGDSALYLCASSQLGGGNQPQHFGDGTRLSIL.